This T cell receptor (beta chain) is drawn from a study of siplizumab effects on memory and regulatory T cells. Comment on this clone: Its target is not known.

V lost 3 bases and J lost 2, with 3 bases in between. In germline, CDR1 is LNHDA, CDR2 SQIVND (reference sequence). The length of the CDR3 is 12 residues. TCRdb's copy holds only in-frame clones and misses some; the assay was immunoSEQ multiplex PCR. The sample yields around 100,000 clones, about 93% seen once. Study-level findings and limits: Alloreactive sequences from unstimulated CD4+ memory cells fell significantly with siplizumab. Tregs that proliferated in siplizumab cultures did not have their suppressive function confirmed.

This sequence originates from a human donor in good health. The source material was non-Treg CD4+ T cells sorted from blood. This chain uses TRBV19 with TRBJ2-3, with D hard to call. CDR3 loop: CASSISTDTQYF. CDR3 nucleotides: TGTGCCAGTAGTATCTCCACAGATACGCAGTATTTT.